These 24 T cell receptor beta chains came from one sample sequenced in a study of cytomegalovirus exposure and HLA in healthy donors. PCR used 60 Vbeta primers and 13 Jbeta primers. Sequencing used immunoSEQ multiplex PCR; TCRdb keeps in-frame clones, though not all of them. The top ten clones hold about 5.6% of a sample with 130,000 to 150,000 clones, roughly 82% of them seen once. The specimen sequenced was PBMCs. The receptors come from a man aged 25 to 45 in good health and CMV-seropositive.

J is TRBJ2-7 and V is TRBV19; D ambiguous. The V end lost 7 bases, the J end lost 2 bases, and 18 bases lay between the germline ends. The length of the CDR3 is 15 residues. Germline V gives CDR1 LNHDA, CDR2 SQIVND (reference sequence). CDR3 sequence (DNA): TGTGCCAGTACTCAATCGGGTGGTACCGCCTACGAGCAGTACTTC. Translating it yields CASTQSGGTAYEQYF.

The chain combines TRBV5-4 with TRBJ2-2; D is possibly TRBD1 (6 bases). V was cut by 4 bases and J by 6 bases, with 22 bases left in between. The CDR3 sequence is 17 residues long. Germline V gives CDR1 SGHNT, CDR2 YYREEE (reference sequence). The CDR3 DNA reads as TGTGCCAGCAGCGCCGTTACAGGGCCGGAGGAGGCCGGGGAGCTGTTTTTT. Translation gives CASSAVTGPEEAGELFF. Full variable domain (missing parts from reference TRBV5-4 and TRBJ2-2): ETGVTQSPTHLIKTRGQQVTLRCSSQSGHNTVSWYQQALGQGPQFIFQYYREEENGRGNFPPRFSGLQFPNYSSELNVNALELDDSALYLCASSAVTGPEEAGELFFGEGSRLTVL.

The chain is built from TRBV6-1 and TRBJ2-7, with 10 bases aligning to TRBD2. J gave up 4 bases and V 3 bases, and 6 bases lay outside the gene matches. Germline CDR1 MNHNS, CDR2 SASEGT. This CDR3 has 15 amino acids. The CDR3 spells CASSDLAGVRYEQYF. In nucleotides, the CDR3 is TGTGCCAGCAGTGATCTAGCGGGGGTGAGATACGAGCAGTACTTC.

V gene TRBV7-2 combines with J gene TRBJ2-7; 9 nucleotides line up with TRBD1. Trimming removed 5 bases from V and 5 bases from J; junction bases left unmatched: 10. The germline CDR1 and CDR2 sequences are SGHTA and FQGNSA. The CDR3 consists of 15 residues. The CDR3 reads CASSVGVGQGNEQYF. CDR3 nucleotides: TGTGCCAGCAGCGTCGGGGTGGGACAGGGCAACGAGCAGTACTTC.

This CDR3 reads CASSSDREETQYF. The CDR3 DNA follows: TGTGCCAGCAGCTCTGACAGGGAAGAGACCCAGTACTTC. The chain couples TRBV7-6 to TRBJ2-5; 7 bases fit TRBD1. Germline V gene lookup returns CDR1 SGHVS and CDR2 FNYEAQ. The CDR3 length is 13 residues. V shed 4 bases and J 3 bases; nucleotides not matched to a gene: 2. The full variable domain, completed using reference TRBV7-6 and TRBJ2-5, is GAGVSQSPRYKVTKRGQDVALRCDPISGHVSLYWYRQALGQGPEFLTYFNYEAQQDKSGLPNDRFSAERPEGSISTLTIQRTEQRDSAMYRCASSSDREETQYFGPGTRLLVL.

The chain uses TRBV5-4 and TRBJ2-2; TRBD2 is a possible D gene (7 bases). The V and J ends lost 5 bases and 2 bases respectively, with 13 bases between them. Germline assignment: CDR1 SGHNT and CDR2 YYREEE (reference sequence). The CDR3 length is 15 residues. The CDR3 DNA reads as TGTGCCAGCAGTAAGGGGGGGTCTAACACCGGGGAGCTGTTTTTT. Translation: CASSKGGSNTGELFF.

V and J are TRBV28 and TRBJ1-1; 7 bases are shared with TRBD1. Germline loops: CDR1 MDHEN, CDR2 SYDVKM. CDR3 length: 12 amino acids. V was clipped by 3 bases and J by 10 bases; unmatched bases: 5. This CDR3 is CASSFLTGTAFF. CDR3 DNA: TGTGCCAGCAGTTTCCTGACAGGGACAGCTTTCTTT.

The chain is built from TRBV6-5 and TRBJ1-2, with a tentative D call TRBD1 (5 bases). The CDR3 consists of 14 residues. Trimming removed 9 bases at V and 6 bases at J, with 20 bases between. In germline, CDR1 is MNHEY, CDR2 SVGAGI. CDR3: CASTNQGAGDGYTF. CDR3 DNA: TGTGCCAGTACAAACCAGGGTGCGGGGGATGGCTACACCTTC.

The V call is TRBV19, the J call TRBJ1-4; 8 nucleotides line up with TRBD1. In germline, CDR1 is LNHDA, CDR2 SQIVND (reference sequence). The CDR3 runs 16 residues. The J segment lost 4 bases and the V segment lost 4 bases, leaving 8 bases of the junction unmatched. The CDR3 loop is CASSTIPGQVNEKLFF. CDR3 nucleotide sequence: TGTGCCAGTAGTACGATTCCGGGACAGGTTAATGAAAAACTGTTTTTT.

In its sample, this clone was seen once. V gene TRBV14 combines with J gene TRBJ2-5; D ambiguous. Trimming removed 0 bases from V and 7 bases from J, with 6 bases in between. The germline CDR1 and CDR2 sequences are SGHDN and FVKESK. This CDR3 region has 12 residues. Written as DNA, the CDR3 is TGTGCCAGCAGCCAAGATTATTGGACCCAGTACTTC. It encodes CASSQDYWTQYF.

CDR3 residues: CSATEGDTIYF. The CDR3, as DNA: TGCAGTGCCACTGAAGGGGACACCATATATTTT. The chain is built from TRBV20-1 and TRBJ1-3; TRBD1 might be the D (5 bases). Germline V gene data show CDR1 as DFQATT and CDR2 as SNEGSKA (reference sequence). V was clipped by 6 bases and J by 8 bases, with 11 bases between them. The CDR3 totals 11 residues.

This sequence joins TRBV27 and TRBJ2-7; maybe TRBD1 (7 bases). Deletions cut 8 bases from V and 0 bases from J, with 11 bases between. The CDR3 consists of 13 residues. CDR1 is MNHEY, CDR2 SMNVEV, per germline (reference sequence). The CDR3 spells CASRQGLSYEQYF. The CDR3 DNA reads TGTGCCAGCCGACAGGGACTCTCCTACGAGCAGTACTTC.

The chain has TRBV19 and TRBJ2-3, with unresolved D. The CDR3 extends over 13 amino acids. CDR1 LNHDA and CDR2 SQIVND come from the germline V gene (reference sequence). V was cut by 8 bases and J by 3 bases, with 12 bases left in between. The CDR3 loop reads CASSLQLTDTQYF. CDR3 sequence (DNA): TGTGCCAGTTCCCTTCAACTTACAGATACGCAGTATTTT.

This clone was observed a single time. A much larger clone lies a single base off, so this may be a read error. The rearrangement uses TRBV7-9 and TRBJ2-3, with 8 bases identical to TRBD2. J lost 0 bases, V lost 5 bases, and 1 base had no gene match. Germline CDR1 and CDR2: SEHNR and FQNEAQ (reference sequence). The CDR3 sequence is 14 residues long. CDR3 amino acids: CASSPSGSTDTQYF. The CDR3 coding sequence is TGTGCCAGCAGCCCTAGCGGGAGCACAGATACGCAGTATTTT. Supplemented by reference TRBV7-9 and TRBJ2-3, the full variable domain reads DTGVSQNPRHKITKRGQNVTFRCDPISEHNRLYWYRQTLGQGPEFLTYFQNEAQLEKSRLLSDRFSAERPKGSFSTLEIQRTEQGDSAMYLCASSPSGSTDTQYFGPGTRLTVL.

The genes are TRBV5-1 and TRBJ2-1, with 9 bases lining up with TRBD1. The V gene end was trimmed by 4 bases and the J gene end by 2 bases; junction bases not matched to a gene: 7. Looked up from germline, CDR1 is SGHRS and CDR2 is YFSETQ. The CDR3 spans 16 residues. In nucleotides, the CDR3 is TGCGCCAGCAGCGCGGACGGGACAGGGACCTACAATGAGCAGTTCTTC. It translates to CASSADGTGTYNEQFF.

V and J are TRBV11-2 and TRBJ2-5; 12 bases are a match to TRBD2. Germline V gene data show CDR1 as SGHAT and CDR2 as FQNNGV. Unmatched junction bases numbered 10, after V lost 4 bases and J lost 4 bases. The CDR3 is made up of 17 amino acids. CDR3 region: CASSWGPSGGAGETQYF. As DNA, the CDR3 is TGTGCCAGCAGCTGGGGGCCTAGCGGGGGGGCGGGAGAGACCCAGTACTTC.

The V and J genes are TRBV2 and TRBJ1-1; a weak D match, TRBD1 (5 bases). The CDR3 is 15 amino acids. V gave up 6 bases and J gave up 2 bases, with 16 bases separating them. Germline CDR1 and CDR2: SNHLY and FYNNEI. This CDR3 is CASRYYGTPNTEAFF. DNA of the CDR3: TGTGCCAGCAGGTATTACGGGACTCCTAACACTGAAGCTTTCTTT.

The rearrangement links TRBV7-9 to TRBJ2-5, with TRBD1 matching 8 bases. The V gene end was trimmed by 0 bases and the J gene end by 4 bases; junction bases not matched to a gene: 4. This CDR3 contains 15 residues. Per germline, CDR1 SEHNR and CDR2 FQNEAQ (reference sequence). CDR3 residues: CASSLAQGARETQYF. The CDR3 DNA is TGTGCCAGCAGCTTAGCCCAGGGGGCTAGAGAGACCCAGTACTTC.

The chain combines TRBV19 with TRBJ2-6; D gene ambiguous. CDR1 LNHDA and CDR2 SQIVND come from the germline V gene (reference sequence). The CDR3 spans 16 residues. Trimming stripped 0 bases from V and 2 bases from J, with 8 bases between. This CDR3 is CASSIDRVTGANVLTF. CDR3 DNA: TGTGCCAGTAGTATAGATCGGGTAACTGGGGCCAACGTCCTGACTTTC.

The chain links TRBV6-6 to TRBJ1-6; D call uncertain. The CDR3 extends over 15 amino acids. Germline V gene data show CDR1 as MNHNY and CDR2 as SVGAGI (reference sequence). V shed 0 bases and J shed 6 bases, with 9 bases lying between them. The CDR3 region is CASSYSARLNSPLHF. As DNA, the CDR3 is TGTGCCAGCAGTTACTCGGCTCGTCTTAATTCACCCCTCCACTTT.

This chain uses TRBV28 with TRBJ2-7; 11 bases agree with TRBD2. This CDR3 comprises 15 residues. The trim removed 7 bases at V and 1 base at J, leaving 6 bases unmatched. CDR1 MDHEN and CDR2 SYDVKM come from the germline V gene. CDR3 in DNA: TGTGCCAGCACCCTGGGACTAGCGGCTTCCTACGAGCAGTACTTC. It yields the protein CASTLGLAASYEQYF.

This chain uses TRBV27 with TRBJ2-7; D remains unclear. The germline CDR1 and CDR2 sequences are MNHEY and SMNVEV (reference sequence). With 0 bases removed from V and 4 bases from J, the gap between germline ends came to 7 bases. This CDR3 is built from 13 residues. As DNA, the CDR3 is TGTGCCAGCAGTTTATCCCTTCAGTACGAGCAGTACTTC. This encodes CASSLSLQYEQYF.

The chain recombines TRBV25-1 with TRBJ2-7; D is perhaps TRBD1 (6 bases). Germline CDR1 is MGHDK and CDR2 is SYGVNS. CDR3 length: 14 residues. V dropped 6 bases and J dropped 2 bases, with 14 bases sitting between them. CDR3 sequence reads: CASRPGTSPYEQYF. The CDR3 coding sequence is TGTGCCAGCAGACCCGGGACATCCCCCTACGAGCAGTACTTC.

CDR3 coding DNA: TGTGCCAGCAGCTTAGATTTTCCCAACGAGCAGTACTTC. It codes for CASSLDFPNEQYF. J is TRBJ2-7 and V is TRBV11-2; D not certain. V dropped 0 bases and J dropped 5 bases, with 8 bases sitting between them. From germline, CDR1 is SGHAT and CDR2 FQNNGV. This CDR3 region has 13 residues.